This T cell receptor beta chain originates from a study of shared clonotypes between healthy human individuals. Overall study results and limits: Among the subsets, naive ones generally showed larger estimated richness than memory ones. It was the non-shared clonotypes that had lower generation probabilities than clonotypes shared by all four donors. Approximately 5% of naive CD4 clonotypes were shared across four donors.

This CDR3 comprises 15 residues. V lost 7 bases to trimming and J lost 1 base, with 17 bases between them. Looked up from germline, CDR1 is SGHRS and CDR2 is YFSETQ. Measured with immunoSEQ multiplex PCR; TCRdb has only the in-frame clones, and not every one. Of more than 2 million clones listed, 90% to 96% are singletons. Remarks on this clone: What it recognizes is unknown.

The sequenced sample was naive CD4+ T cells sorted from blood. Noted subset: CD45RA+ positively selected. The TCR sequence derives from a young man in good health. This chain links TRBV5-1 with TRBJ2-5, with D perhaps being TRBD1 or TRBD2 (5 bases each). CDR3 loop: CASHPLPGSQETQYF. The CDR3 DNA sequence: TGCGCCAGCCACCCCCTACCAGGGAGCCAAGAGACCCAGTACTTC. Using reference TRBV5-1 and TRBJ2-5 for the parts outside the CDR3, the full variable domain is KAGVTQTPRYLIKTRGQQVTLSCSPISGHRSVSWYQQTPGQGLQFLFEYFSETQRNKGNFPGRFSGRQFSNSRSEMNVSTLELGDSALYLCASHPLPGSQETQYFGPGTRLLVL.